This T cell receptor beta chain came from a study of cytomegalovirus exposure and HLA in healthy donors (dated by TCRdb to 2016 to 2017). At the level of the whole study: In an earlier analysis of approximately 640 of the donors, around 300 Gb of sequence data and 95 million to 130 million unique TCR beta sequences from roughly 200 million T cells were reported. To study patterns of TCR occurrence, a later analysis re-analyzed previously published TCR beta repertoires from 700 or so donors and added high-resolution HLA genotyping. On average, roughly 240,000 unique TCR beta nucleotide sequences were sequenced per donor among some 420 genotyped donors of the cohort, with 15% to 20% of those sequences being non-productive. Typing coverage differed by locus: A, B, C, DRB1 and DQB1 were typed in about 629-640 donors, DQA1 in about 550, DPA1 in nearly 610, and DPB1 in around 440. Among the roughly 400 genotyped donors, around 79% belonged to the genetic ancestry cluster associated with self-reported Caucasian donors. An early release that covered about 640 HLA-typed donors contained about 300 gigabases of sequencing data and around 85 million unique TCR sequences. Several DR-DQ haplotypes were handled as single units for association and clustering, since linkage in the cohort was strong. Rather than using new phenotypic data, the later analysis identified candidate immune exposures from TCR beta sequences and from how often those sequences occurred across donors. HLA typing covered class I and class II loci at four-digit resolution. The study aimed to test whether signatures of past pathogen exposure could be identified by cataloging public T cell receptors. A later genetic analysis used genome-wide SNP genotypes for about 60% of the roughly 700 donors, treating that subset as a discovery cohort. The T cell repertoires of 550 to 850 subjects were profiled by immunosequencing and related to cytomegalovirus serostatus. All discovery cohort repertoires had been generated using a single sequencing platform. Donor age, sex, ethnicity and CMV serostatus were compiled alongside the repertoire data. To predict cytomegalovirus infection status, the study brought together high-throughput TCR immunosequencing, statistical association of individual TCRs with disease status, and machine learning. An earlier analysis of approximately 500 of the donors applied high-throughput TCR beta sequencing to assess whether each TCR beta V gene segment acted as functional or pseudogenic. Besides the first cohort of 500 to 700 subjects, a separate validation cohort made up of 120 different subjects was used. Study-wide conclusions, independent of this receptor: A later analysis found that TCR association rates varied across HLA loci, with DRB1 alleles showing the most associated TCRs and HLA-C alleles the fewest. Most TCR sequences were seen in very few donors, while some public TCRs were found in many individuals. Immune exposure information for the cohort was limited to CMV serostatus. The 87-base-pair reads could not distinguish some IMGT-functional V segments, including TRBV6-2 and TRBV6-3, so those segments were excluded. A cluster of highly shared sequence variants was judged likely to be a technical artifact of the sequencing pipeline. Presence/absence analyses assumed roughly uniform sequencing depth across donors, an assumption that may not hold. According to the authors, the approach could potentially be generalized to other disease states and immunological phenotypes. Strong co-occurrence of HLA alleles, especially DR and DQ, made assigning TCR associations to individual alleles difficult. Three of the identified cytomegalovirus-associated TCR beta chains were confirmed in vitro to be specific for cytomegalovirus antigens. Because HLA typing was missing for some donors at each locus, association tests included only the typed subset. The study gave a list of around 170 TCR beta chains associated with cytomegalovirus. In this cohort, only TCR beta chains were sequenced, and detectable features were limited by the absence of alpha or paired-chain data. Linkage disequilibrium might explain the correlated functional status among segregating V segments, but an unknown experimental factor could not be ruled out. The classifier was reported to diagnose cytomegalovirus status with high specificity and sensitivity in both the original cohort and the validation cohort. A later genetic analysis associated a missense DCLRE1C variant with V-gene and J-gene trimming of TCR beta chains, and an independent cohort replicated the association. At a false discovery rate of 0.05, a later analysis linked around 15,000 TCR beta sequences to specific HLA alleles. In a later analysis, several top co-occurrence clusters were reported to appear linked to parvovirus B19, influenza, CMV and Epstein-Barr virus. Broadly in line with IMGT annotations, most TCR beta V segments showed up in productive rearrangements about 87% or about 30% of the time in an earlier analysis of under 700 of the donors. In a later analysis, HLA-associated TCR beta chains were found to be more clonally expanded and to have lower generation probabilities than equally common non-associated chains. A later genetic analysis reported fewer N-insertions in productive TCRs among donors in an Asian-associated ancestry cluster than the roughly 700-donor mean. A further reported finding was that TCR beta sequences accurately predicted the HLA-A and HLA-B alleles for most subjects in the first cohort. Because counts were too low, roughly 16 rarely observed V segments, including chromosome 9 orphons, were left out of the earlier analysis of approximately 580 of the donors. In a later analysis, most CMV-associated TCR beta chains were found to appear HLA-restricted, with HLA associations seemingly driven largely by CMV exposure.

As to this clone: Its binding antigen is unknown. No clone much larger than this one lies a single base away; base qualities are absent.

The cohort comprised more than 550 healthy bone marrow donors. At the time of sampling, all cohort members were nominally healthy, though unrecorded immune exposures were likely present. The donor tested CMV seropositive and was one of the 289 seropositive cohort members. Every donor gave a peripheral blood sample, and the peripheral blood mononuclear cells from that sample were used for TCR beta sequencing. The Qiagen DNeasy Blood Extraction Kit was used to extract genomic DNA from the blood cell samples. V lost 0 bases and J lost 1 base, and the count of bases not matched to a germline gene is 2. From cysteine to phenylalanine, the CDR3 is 15 amino acids long. The sequence is cut down to CDR3 DNA, 45 bases in frame from base 1. Reading the germline V gene gives CDR1 MNHEY and CDR2 SVGAGI. Libraries were prepared through the immunoSEQ multiplex PCR assay. For the multiplex PCR, a mixture combining 60 forward primers for TCR Vbeta segments and 13 reverse primers for TCR Jbeta segments was used. The CDR3 region of rearranged TCR beta genes was amplified from genomic DNA with a multiplex PCR assay. Amplified TCR beta libraries were sequenced as 87-base-pair reads on the Illumina HiSeq System. In the authors' own workflow: A later analysis counted approximately 84 million unique TCR beta chains across the 640 or so repertoires, and roughly 9.9 million of these chains were shared by at least two donors. Raw reads were error-corrected and collapsed into unique sequences with a nearest-neighbor algorithm that merged closely related sequences to remove PCR and sequencing errors. CDR3 sequences were aligned to IMGT reference sequences to assign V, D and J gene segments. Each retained sequence needed at least a six-nucleotide match to both a V gene segment and a J gene segment. A rearrangement was called productive if the CDR3 had no stop codons and remained in frame with V and J, and every other rearrangement was called non-productive. CDR3 was defined by IMGT convention, running from the second conserved V-encoded cysteine to the conserved J-encoded phenylalanine. Sequences without an unambiguous match to a single V gene segment were excluded from the earlier analysis of a few hundred of the donors. An earlier analysis of 587 of the donors classified V segments as functional when productive rearrangements were above 56.7% and as segregating when the standard deviation between donors was above 5%. A statistical classification framework was built to diagnose cytomegalovirus status from the catalog of TCR beta chain sequences. V and J gene assignment, in a later analysis, came from comparing TCR nucleotide sequences with IMGT/GENE-DB human TR gene sequences. The TCRdist pipeline was used in a later analysis to assign CDR3 sequences and most-parsimonious VDJ recombination scenarios. A later analysis defined each TCR beta chain by its CDR3 amino acid sequence plus V-gene family, and excluded reads lacking a unique V-gene family. In a later analysis, 450 to 600 highly shared, low-generation-probability nucleotide sequences were removed to address suspected cross-contamination and a sequencing artifact. In a later analysis, a clonal expansion index for each public chain was calculated from normalized within-repertoire ranks of inferred template counts. Generation probabilities in a later analysis came from a VDJ recombination model fitted to out-of-frame rearrangements, and those results were checked against IGoR. In a later analysis, TCR-TCR, TCR-HLA and TCR-CMV co-occurrence was scored with hypergeometric tests, and a repertoire-size bias correction was applied to TCR pairs. False discovery rates were estimated in a later analysis by permuting HLA or CMV assignments 20 times. A later analysis grouped co-occurring TCRs with DBSCAN, adding TCRdist sequence similarity when clustering within HLA-allele-positive subsets. Repertoires with fewer than 30,000 or more than 120,000 public chains, plus five repertoires with anomalous nucleotide sharing, were excluded from co-occurrence clustering. This immuneACCESS table, as held by TCRdb, lists in-frame sequences with V and J called but not all clones. Of the missing ones, under half trace to an unresolved V gene in checked studies; the others have no known cause. Clone size and V and J calls were adopted from that table, with D and trimming inferred from the DNA. The sample table records 150,000 to 200,000 clones; less than 90% of these occur just once. Of the sample, approximately 6.7% falls within the top ten clones.

What was sequenced was PBMCs. This TCR was recovered from a male donor in good health and CMV-seropositive. In this chain, TRBV6-5 is recombined with TRBJ2-5; 7 bases in the junction line up with TRBD1. CDR3 protein: CASSYSWTGQETQYF. The DNA reads as follows: TGTGCCAGCAGTTACTCGTGGACAGGCCAAGAGACCCAGTACTTC.